This is a list of T cell receptor beta chains from one sample in a study of blood T cell repertoires in COVID-19. Assay: immunoSEQ multiplex PCR; the TCRdb copy retains only in-frame clones and omits some. The sample has 50,000 to 65,000 clones; roughly four fifths are singletons. The material sequenced was peripheral blood. All receptors derive from a woman aged 55 to 70 with acute or convalescent COVID-19. The CDR3 runs from the conserved cysteine through the conserved F or W. Fields, in order: CDR3 protein, CDR3 DNA, V gene, D gene, clone size, J gene, CDR3 length. A D gene is named only where the DNA matches it firmly. Size is stated for part of the rows, as once, few or many counts, or as a class when the clone is expanded.

CDR3 protein: CASRIRDRGYGYTF
CDR3 DNA: TGTGCCAGTAGAATCCGGGACAGGGGTTATGGCTACACCTTC
V gene: TRBV19
D gene: TRBD1
clone size: .
J gene: TRBJ1-2
CDR3 length: 14

CDR3 protein: CASSFGDEQFF
CDR3 DNA: TGTGCCAGCAGCTTCGGGGATGAGCAGTTCTTC
V gene: TRBV5-4
D gene: .
clone size: few
J gene: TRBJ2-1
CDR3 length: 11

CDR3 protein: CASSLGEGGYNEQFF
CDR3 DNA: TGCGCCAGCAGCTTGGGGGAGGGCGGTTACAATGAGCAGTTCTTC
V gene: TRBV5-1
D gene: TRBD2
clone size: .
J gene: TRBJ2-1
CDR3 length: 15

CDR3 protein: CTSSQVPGMGTNQPQHF
CDR3 DNA: TGCACCAGCAGCCAAGTCCCCGGGATGGGTACGAATCAGCCCCAGCATTTT
V gene: TRBV1
D gene: .
clone size: .
J gene: TRBJ1-5
CDR3 length: 17

CDR3 protein: CASRIAGDPDTQYF
CDR3 DNA: TGCGCCAGCAGAATAGCAGGGGATCCAGATACGCAGTATTTT
V gene: TRBV5-1
D gene: .
clone size: once
J gene: TRBJ2-3
CDR3 length: 14

CDR3 protein: CATRLSNSPLHF
CDR3 DNA: TGTGCCACCCGTCTTTCTAATTCACCCCTCCACTTT
V gene: TRBV11-2
D gene: .
clone size: .
J gene: TRBJ1-6
CDR3 length: 12

CDR3 protein: CASSQVPGGGETQYF
CDR3 DNA: TGTGCCAGCAGCCAAGTGCCCGGGGGGGGAGAGACCCAGTACTTC
V gene: TRBV3-1/TRBV3-2
D gene: TRBD2
clone size: .
J gene: TRBJ2-5
CDR3 length: 15

CDR3 protein: CASSEWGQSTNEKLFF
CDR3 DNA: TGTGCCAGCAGTGAATGGGGACAGTCAACTAATGAAAAACTGTTTTTT
V gene: TRBV6-1
D gene: TRBD1
clone size: .
J gene: TRBJ1-4
CDR3 length: 16

CDR3 protein: CSVVGQGRPDTQYF
CDR3 DNA: TGCAGCGTTGTGGGACAGGGGCGGCCAGATACGCAGTATTTT
V gene: TRBV29-1
D gene: TRBD1
clone size: .
J gene: TRBJ2-3
CDR3 length: 14

CDR3 protein: CASSSARWTSGSNEQFF
CDR3 DNA: TGTGCCAGCAGCTCAGCGAGGTGGACTAGCGGGAGTAATGAGCAGTTCTTC
V gene: TRBV12-1
D gene: .
clone size: .
J gene: TRBJ2-1
CDR3 length: 17

CDR3 protein: CASSYSEASGANVLTF
CDR3 DNA: TGTGCCAGCAGTTATTCGGAGGCCTCTGGGGCCAACGTCCTGACTTTC
V gene: TRBV6-5
D gene: .
clone size: .
J gene: TRBJ2-6
CDR3 length: 16

CDR3 protein: CATSENYGYTF
CDR3 DNA: TGTGCCACTTCGGAGAACTATGGCTACACCTTC
V gene: TRBV28
D gene: .
clone size: .
J gene: TRBJ1-2
CDR3 length: 11

CDR3 protein: CASREGSTDTQYF
CDR3 DNA: TGTGCCAGCAGAGAGGGTAGCACAGATACGCAGTATTTT
V gene: TRBV27
D gene: .
clone size: .
J gene: TRBJ2-3
CDR3 length: 13

CDR3 protein: CASSPALRGKLFF
CDR3 DNA: TGTGCCAGCAGCCCCGCACTTCGGGGAAAACTGTTTTTT
V gene: TRBV7-9
D gene: .
clone size: .
J gene: TRBJ1-4
CDR3 length: 13

CDR3 protein: CASSLPSLAGGLETQYF
CDR3 DNA: TGTGCCAGCAGCTTACCCTCTTTAGCGGGAGGTCTGGAGACCCAGTACTTC
V gene: TRBV7-9
D gene: TRBD2
clone size: .
J gene: TRBJ2-5
CDR3 length: 17

CDR3 protein: CASSKETGQAEAFF
CDR3 DNA: TGTGCCAGTAGTAAGGAGACAGGGCAAGCTGAAGCTTTCTTT
V gene: TRBV19
D gene: TRBD1
clone size: .
J gene: TRBJ1-1
CDR3 length: 14

CDR3 protein: CASSVAMDSLAYTF
CDR3 DNA: TGTGCCAGCAGCGTAGCGATGGACAGTTTGGCCTACACCTTC
V gene: TRBV9
D gene: .
clone size: .
J gene: TRBJ1-2
CDR3 length: 14

CDR3 protein: CASSHRTGRISYNEQFF
CDR3 DNA: TGTGCCAGCAGCCACCGCACCGGGAGGATCTCCTACAATGAGCAGTTCTTC
V gene: TRBV3-1/TRBV3-2
D gene: TRBD2
clone size: .
J gene: TRBJ2-1
CDR3 length: 17

CDR3 protein: CASRKFGTGEEKLFF
CDR3 DNA: TGTGCCAGTAGAAAATTCGGGACAGGGGAAGAAAAACTGTTTTTT
V gene: TRBV19
D gene: TRBD1
clone size: .
J gene: TRBJ1-4
CDR3 length: 15

CDR3 protein: CASSIGGQGTSWETQYF
CDR3 DNA: TGTGCCAGTAGTATAGGGGGACAGGGGACGTCGTGGGAGACCCAGTACTTC
V gene: TRBV19
D gene: TRBD1
clone size: once
J gene: TRBJ2-5
CDR3 length: 17

CDR3 protein: CASSRLGARNTGELFF
CDR3 DNA: TGTGCCAGCAGCAGGCTTGGGGCGCGGAACACCGGGGAGCTGTTTTTT
V gene: TRBV3-1/TRBV3-2
D gene: .
clone size: large
J gene: TRBJ2-2
CDR3 length: 16

CDR3 protein: CATSDSGTVYGYTF
CDR3 DNA: TGTGCCACCAGTGACTCCGGGACAGTCTATGGCTACACCTTC
V gene: TRBV24-1
D gene: TRBD1
clone size: many
J gene: TRBJ1-2
CDR3 length: 14

CDR3 protein: CASSVGTGSTTDTQYF
CDR3 DNA: TGTGCCAGCAGCGTTGGGACAGGGAGCACCACAGATACGCAGTATTTT
V gene: TRBV11-3
D gene: TRBD1
clone size: .
J gene: TRBJ2-3
CDR3 length: 16

CDR3 protein: CASSSTSGALYEQYF
CDR3 DNA: TGCGCCAGCAGCTCCACTAGCGGAGCACTTTACGAGCAGTACTTC
V gene: TRBV5-1
D gene: TRBD2
clone size: few
J gene: TRBJ2-7
CDR3 length: 15

CDR3 protein: CASSWSDRPEEQYF
CDR3 DNA: TGTGCCAGCAGTTGGTCGGACAGGCCGGAGGAGCAGTACTTC
V gene: TRBV6-5
D gene: TRBD1
clone size: .
J gene: TRBJ2-7
CDR3 length: 14

CDR3 protein: CASSLGQGNLAPLHF
CDR3 DNA: TGTGCCAGCAGCTTGGGACAGGGAAATCTGGCACCCCTCCACTTT
V gene: TRBV5-4
D gene: TRBD1
clone size: .
J gene: TRBJ1-6
CDR3 length: 15

CDR3 protein: CASIKDRALTGYTF
CDR3 DNA: TGTGCCAGCATAAAGGACAGGGCCTTAACCGGCTACACCTTC
V gene: TRBV28
D gene: TRBD1
clone size: .
J gene: TRBJ1-2
CDR3 length: 14

CDR3 protein: CAISESTGIGSYEQYF
CDR3 DNA: TGTGCCATCAGTGAATCTACAGGGATAGGCTCCTACGAGCAGTACTTC
V gene: TRBV10-3
D gene: .
clone size: .
J gene: TRBJ2-7
CDR3 length: 16

CDR3 protein: CASSKSTGRSPYGYTF
CDR3 DNA: TGTGCCAGCAGTAAGTCGACAGGGAGGAGCCCCTATGGCTACACCTTC
V gene: TRBV6-4
D gene: TRBD1
clone size: .
J gene: TRBJ1-2
CDR3 length: 16

CDR3 protein: CASSHSPAHEKLFF
CDR3 DNA: TGTGCCAGTAGCCACAGTCCGGCCCACGAAAAACTGTTTTTT
V gene: TRBV19
D gene: .
clone size: .
J gene: TRBJ1-4
CDR3 length: 14

CDR3 protein: CASSYEDTGFEKLFF
CDR3 DNA: TGTGCCAGCAGTTACGAAGATACAGGGTTTGAAAAACTGTTTTTT
V gene: TRBV6-5
D gene: .
clone size: .
J gene: TRBJ1-4
CDR3 length: 15

CDR3 protein: CASSQGHTTGNTIYF
CDR3 DNA: TGTGCCAGCAGCCAAGGACATACTACTGGAAACACCATATATTTT
V gene: TRBV7-6
D gene: .
clone size: .
J gene: TRBJ1-3
CDR3 length: 15

CDR3 protein: CASSLQGSGANVLTF
CDR3 DNA: TGCGCCAGCAGCTTACAGGGTTCTGGGGCCAACGTCCTGACTTTC
V gene: TRBV5-1
D gene: .
clone size: .
J gene: TRBJ2-6
CDR3 length: 15